What follows are 8 T cell receptor beta chains derived from one specimen sequenced in a study of T-cell memory formation after mild COVID-19. MiXCR, applied by TCRdb to the 5' RACE reads, yields one record per CDR3 protein. The sample gives 250,000 to 300,000 distinct CDR3 sequences, about 17% of which show up once; approximately 23% is in the top ten. The sequenced sample was PBMCs or a T cell subset sorted from them (not recorded which). The receptors derive from a man aged 18 to 30 who had mild COVID-19 (a few samples of this study predate the infection). Cell type and time point are not known.

This clonotype was detected many times. V and J are TRBV11-2 and TRBJ2-7; 9 positions match TRBD1. The CDR3 is 15 residues long. Germline V gives CDR1 SGHAT, CDR2 FQNNGV. J gave up 4 bases and V 4 bases, and 8 bases lay outside the gene matches. CDR3 region: CASSSPRDRVYEQYF. DNA of the CDR3: TGTGCCAGCAGCTCCCCCCGGGACAGGGTGTACGAGCAGTACTTC.

This clonotype was observed once. V is TRBV6-5 and J is TRBJ1-3; D unclear. Looked up from germline, CDR1 is MNHEY and CDR2 is SVGAGI. The CDR3 is 16 amino acids. V shed 0 bases and J shed 4 bases, with 13 bases lying between them. The CDR3, as DNA: TGTGCCAGCAGTTACTCAGGTCACGCCGGCGGAAACACCATATATTTT. Amino acid sequence: CASSYSGHAGGNTIYF.

The rearrangement links TRBV11-2 to TRBJ2-2, with 12 nucleotides matching TRBD1. The CDR3 is 18 residues long. After removal of 5 bases from V and 9 bases from J, the junction contained 16 bases not matched to a gene. Germline lookup yields CDR1 SGHAT and CDR2 FQNNGV. The CDR3 loop is CASSQGDRGQLYLRELFF. CDR3 bases: TGTGCCAGCAGCCAGGGGGACAGGGGGCAACTTTACCTAAGGGAGCTGTTTTTT.

J is TRBJ2-2 and V is TRBV20-1; the D gene is possibly TRBD2 (6 bases). V was cut by 6 bases and J by 6 bases, with 14 bases left in between. Germline V gene sequence: CDR1 DFQATT, CDR2 SNEGSKA (reference sequence). The CDR3 runs 13 residues. The CDR3 nucleotides are TGCAGTGCCCGACTGACGGGGGCCGGGGAGCTGTTTTTT. It yields the protein CSARLTGAGELFF.

This clonotype was recorded a few times. The CDR3 DNA follows: TGCGCCAGCAGCTTGGAATTTAGGACCTACGAGCAGTACTTC. Translation: CASSLEFRTYEQYF. The chain links TRBV5-1 to TRBJ2-7; no clear D gene. The germline V gene encodes CDR1 SGHRS and CDR2 YFSETQ. Trimming shortened V by 0 bases and J by 2 bases, and 9 bases separated the two germline ends. The CDR3 is 14 residues long. The full variable domain, in which reference TRBV5-1 and TRBJ2-7 provide the parts outside the CDR3, is KAGVTQTPRYLIKTRGQQVTLSCSPISGHRSVSWYQQTPGQGLQFLFEYFSETQRNKGNFPGRFSGRQFSNSRSEMNVSTLELGDSALYLCASSLEFRTYEQYFGPGTRLTVT.

The sample holds a few counts of this clonotype. This chain links TRBV7-2 with TRBJ1-2; D gene uncertain. The CDR3 spans 12 residues. Germline V gene sequence: CDR1 SGHTA, CDR2 FQGNSA. Trimming cost V 3 bases and J 8 bases, with 10 bases left between them. CDR3 DNA: TGTGCCAGCAGCTTCAGCACGGCGGGCTACACCTTC. This gives the protein CASSFSTAGYTF. Using reference TRBV7-2 and TRBJ1-2 for the parts outside the CDR3, the full variable domain is GAGVSQSPSNKVTEKGKDVELRCDPISGHTALYWYRQSLGQGLEFLIYFQGNSAPDKSGLPSDRFSAERTGGSVSTLTIQRTQQEDSAVYLCASSFSTAGYTFGSGTRLTVV.

The V call is TRBV4-1, the J call TRBJ2-1; the D gene is possibly TRBD1 (6 bases). Trimming left V 3 bases short and J 6 bases short, with 18 bases between. This CDR3 contains 16 residues. Germline CDR1 and CDR2: MGHRA and YSYEKL. CDR3 bases: TGCGCCAGCAGCCAGGCCGGAGGCAGGGGATTCAATGAGCAGTTCTTC. As protein: CASSQAGGRGFNEQFF.

The V call is TRBV12-3 or TRBV12-4, the J call TRBJ2-1; 10 nucleotides align to TRBD2. Losses at the gene ends were 6 bases for V and 5 bases for J; bases not matched to a gene: 4. The CDR3 loop spans 14 amino acids. The CDR3 DNA reads TGTGCCAGCAGCCCTAGCGGGGGAGACAATGAGCAGTTCTTC. Protein product: CASSPSGGDNEQFF.